The 18 T cell receptor beta chains below come from one sample, sequenced in a study of cytomegalovirus exposure and HLA in healthy donors. Only in-frame clones appear in the TCRdb table, and some are missing; sequencing was by immunoSEQ multiplex PCR. This sample has roughly 300,000 clones, with about nine tenths found just once. The sample consisted of PBMCs. Receptors originate from a woman in her 30s in good health and CMV-seropositive.

V is TRBV27 and J is TRBJ2-7, with 8 bases lining up with TRBD1. After removal of 5 bases from V and 5 bases from J, the junction contained 5 bases not matched to a gene. Germline assignment: CDR1 MNHEY and CDR2 SMNVEV (reference sequence). This CDR3 contains 13 residues. CDR3 amino acids: CASSAWTGNEQYF. CDR3 coding DNA: TGTGCCAGCAGTGCCTGGACAGGGAACGAGCAGTACTTC.

Comments on this clone: Other DNA sequences of this sample code for an identical CDR3. This chain joins TRBV28 and TRBJ2-7, with D hard to call. The ends were cut back, 1 base at V and 0 bases at J, with 4 bases in the middle. The CDR3 contains 13 residues. The germline CDR1 and CDR2 sequences are MDHEN and SYDVKM. CDR3 sequence reads: CASSLLGSYEQYF. DNA for the CDR3: TGTGCCAGCAGTTTATTGGGCTCCTACGAGCAGTACTTC.

The rearrangement uses TRBV6-5 and TRBJ2-1; either TRBD1 or TRBD2 may supply D (6 bases each). Germline lookup yields CDR1 MNHEY and CDR2 SVGAGI. Trimming removed 9 bases from V and 4 bases from J, with 19 bases in between. The CDR3 has 15 residues. Written as DNA, the CDR3 is TGTGCCAGTTCCCAGGTAGGGGGGCCATACAATGAGCAGTTCTTC. Residues: CASSQVGGPYNEQFF.

V usage is TRBV7-8 and J usage is TRBJ2-7; D ambiguous. This CDR3 contains 12 residues. Between the trimmed V and J ends, which lost 4 bases and 3 bases, there was a span of 7 bases. Germline CDR1 and CDR2: SGHVS and FQNEAQ. In DNA form, the CDR3 reads TGTGCCAGCAGCTCCGGATACTACGAGCAGTACTTC. Its translation: CASSSGYYEQYF.

This sequence joins TRBV28 and TRBJ2-7, with D uncertain. V was clipped by 7 bases and J by 0 bases, with 7 bases between them. Germline V gene sequence: CDR1 MDHEN, CDR2 SYDVKM. The CDR3 runs to 12 residues. CDR3 DNA: TGTGCCAGCACCCAGACCTCCTACGAGCAGTACTTC. Translated, it gives CASTQTSYEQYF. Using reference TRBV28 and TRBJ2-7 for the parts outside the CDR3, the full variable domain is DVKVTQSSRYLVKRTGEKVFLECVQDMDHENMFWYRQDPGLGLRLIYFSYDVKMKEKGDIPEGYSVSREKKERFSLILESASTNQTSMYLCASTQTSYEQYFGPGTRLTVT.

This clone was found once. The rearrangement uses TRBV5-4 and TRBJ2-1; D gene uncertain. V gave up 5 bases and J gave up 5 bases, with 14 bases separating them. Germline lookup yields CDR1 SGHNT and CDR2 YYREEE (reference sequence). The CDR3 loop spans 14 amino acids. CDR3 DNA: TGTGCCAGCAGTTCGGTGTTAGCACACAATGAGCAGTTCTTC. It codes for CASSSVLAHNEQFF.

The J gene is TRBJ2-7, the V gene TRBV6-5; D may be TRBD1 (5 bases). Germline CDR1 and CDR2: MNHEY and SVGAGI. V was cut by 4 bases and J by 5 bases, with 12 bases left in between. The CDR3 length is 13 residues. This CDR3 reads CASSSIGRDEQYF. In nucleotides, the CDR3 is TGTGCCAGCAGTTCAATTGGCAGGGACGAGCAGTACTTC.

The rearrangement uses TRBV28 and TRBJ1-2; 11 bases line up with TRBD1. From germline, CDR1 is MDHEN and CDR2 SYDVKM. This CDR3 region has 16 residues. V was clipped by 6 bases and J by 4 bases; unmatched bases: 10. The CDR3 region is CASRDGTGGFGYGYTF. For the CDR3, the DNA is TGTGCCAGCAGAGACGGGACAGGGGGTTTCGGCTATGGCTACACCTTC.

The chain links TRBV5-6 to TRBJ1-5; the match to TRBD1 covers 8 bases. CDR1 and CDR2 from the germline V gene are SGHDT and YYEEEE. The junction had 2 bases not matched to a gene; V was cut back by 3 bases and J by 0 bases. The CDR3 loop spans 15 amino acids. CDR3 nucleotide sequence: TGTGCCAGCAGCTCGGACAGGGATAGCAATCAGCCCCAGCATTTT. Its protein is CASSSDRDSNQPQHF.

The table lists this clone with a count of one. V gene TRBV12-5 combines with J gene TRBJ1-3, with TRBD1 matching over 9 bases. Germline V CDR1 and CDR2: LGHNT, FRNRAP. This CDR3 has 18 residues. V lost 2 bases and J lost 0; bases outside the gene matches: 8. Here the CDR3 DNA reads TGTGCTAGTGGTTTGCCAGGGACAGGGCCTCGCTCTGGAAACACCATATATTTT. Protein product: CASGLPGTGPRSGNTIYF. Filled out from reference TRBV12-5 and TRBJ1-3, the complete variable domain reads DARVTQTPRHKVTEMGQEVTMRCQPILGHNTVFWYRQTMMQGLELLAYFRNRAPLDDSGMPKDRFSAEMPDATLATLKIQPSEPRDSAVYFCASGLPGTGPRSGNTIYFGEGSWLTVV.

The chain links TRBV5-1 to TRBJ2-7, with D tentatively TRBD1 or TRBD2 (6 bases each). CDR3 length equals 15 residues. Trimming stripped 4 bases from V and 4 bases from J, with 18 bases between. From germline, CDR1 is SGHRS and CDR2 YFSETQ. CDR3 in amino acids: CASSQDGGFSYEQYF. CDR3 sequence (DNA): TGCGCCAGCAGCCAGGACGGGGGCTTCTCGTACGAGCAGTACTTC.

The gene calls are TRBV9 and TRBJ2-2; possible D gene TRBD2, 5 bases. Trimming took off 0 bases at V and 5 bases at J, with 11 bases between the two ends. Looked up from germline, CDR1 is SGDLS and CDR2 is YYNGEE. The CDR3 is 15 residues long. CDR3 nucleotides: TGTGCCAGCAGCGTAGCTTTGGGAGAAACCGGGGAGCTGTTTTTT. Its protein is CASSVALGETGELFF.

This clone has only one observation. The V and J genes are TRBV11-1 and TRBJ1-5; D is uncertain. CDR1 is SGHAT, CDR2 FQDESV, per germline (reference sequence). This CDR3 has 13 amino acids. Deletions cut 0 bases from V and 0 bases from J, with 0 bases between. CDR3 sequence: CASSLASNQPQHF. Here the CDR3 DNA reads TGTGCCAGCAGCTTAGCTAGCAATCAGCCCCAGCATTTT. The whole variable domain, remainder taken from reference TRBV11-1 and TRBJ1-5, is EAEVAQSPRYKITEKSQAVAFWCDPISGHATLYWYRQILGQGPELLVQFQDESVVDDSQLPKDRFSAERLKGVDSTLKIQPAELGDSAMYLCASSLASNQPQHFGDGTRLSIL.

The J gene is TRBJ2-7, the V gene TRBV4-2, with TRBD2 matching over 7 bases. Per germline, CDR1 LGHNA and CDR2 YNFKEQ. V shed 1 base, J shed 2 bases, and the junction held 8 bases outside the gene matches. The CDR3 contains 16 residues. In DNA form, the CDR3 reads TGTGCCAGCAGCCAAGGCCCCAGGGACTATCCCTACGAGCAGTACTTC. This gives the protein CASSQGPRDYPYEQYF.

J is TRBJ2-7 and V is TRBV2; 8 bases align to TRBD1. The CDR3 extends over 15 amino acids. The V gene's germline CDR1 is SNHLY and CDR2 FYNNEI. Unmatched junction bases numbered 6, after V lost 3 bases and J lost 2 bases. CDR3 DNA sequence: TGTGCCAGCAGTGAGAGGACAGGGCAACCCTACGAGCAGTACTTC. Protein: CASSERTGQPYEQYF.

The rearrangement links TRBV27 to TRBJ2-5, with a weak D call TRBD2 (6 bases). V lost 5 bases, J lost 2 bases, and 18 bases lay in between. The CDR3 covers 16 residues. Germline CDR1 is MNHEY and CDR2 is SMNVEV (reference sequence). The CDR3 DNA reads TGTGCCAGCAGTCCTCGTTCTAGCGCGCCACAAGAGACCCAGTACTTC. It yields the protein CASSPRSSAPQETQYF.

The genes are TRBV7-7 and TRBJ2-1, with 9 positions matching TRBD2. There are 13 residues in the CDR3. The trim removed 5 bases at V and 7 bases at J, leaving 3 bases unmatched. Germline CDR1 and CDR2: SSHAT and FNYEAQ (reference sequence). The CDR3 sequence is CASSRGGGNEQFF. CDR3 nucleotide sequence: TGTGCCAGCAGCCGCGGGGGGGGTAATGAGCAGTTCTTC. Full variable domain (remainder filled in from reference TRBV7-7 and TRBJ2-1): GAGVSQSPRYKVTKRGQDVTLRCDPISSHATLYWYQQALGQGPEFLTYFNYEAQPDKSGLPSDRFSAERPEGSISTLTIQRTEQRDSAMYRCASSRGGGNEQFFGPGTRLTVL.

V is TRBV6-1 and J is TRBJ1-1; no clear D gene. Trimming took off 2 bases at V and 0 bases at J, with 13 bases between the two ends. Looked up from germline, CDR1 is MNHNS and CDR2 is SASEGT. This CDR3 region has 16 residues. Here the CDR3 reads CASSERRARMNTEAFF. Here the CDR3 DNA reads TGTGCCAGCAGTGAACGTAGGGCCCGGATGAACACTGAAGCTTTCTTT.